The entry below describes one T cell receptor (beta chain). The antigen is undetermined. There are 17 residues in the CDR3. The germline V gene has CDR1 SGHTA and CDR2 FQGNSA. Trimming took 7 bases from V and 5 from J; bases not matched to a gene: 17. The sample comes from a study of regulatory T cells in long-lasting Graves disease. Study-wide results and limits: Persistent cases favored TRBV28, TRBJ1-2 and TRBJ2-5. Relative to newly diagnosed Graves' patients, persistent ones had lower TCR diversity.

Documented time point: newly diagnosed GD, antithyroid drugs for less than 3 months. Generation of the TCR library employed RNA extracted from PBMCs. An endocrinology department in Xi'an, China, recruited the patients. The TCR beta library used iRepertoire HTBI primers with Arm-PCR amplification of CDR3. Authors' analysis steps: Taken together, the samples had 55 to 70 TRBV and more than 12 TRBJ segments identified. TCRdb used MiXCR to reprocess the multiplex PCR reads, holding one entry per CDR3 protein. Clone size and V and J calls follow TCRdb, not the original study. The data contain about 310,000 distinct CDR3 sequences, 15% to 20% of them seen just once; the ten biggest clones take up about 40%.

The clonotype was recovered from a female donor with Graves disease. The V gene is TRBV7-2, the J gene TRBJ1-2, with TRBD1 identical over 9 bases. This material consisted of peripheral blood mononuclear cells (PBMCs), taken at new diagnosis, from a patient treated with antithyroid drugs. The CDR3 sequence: CASIPRGGNRGRYGYTF. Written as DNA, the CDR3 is TGTGCCAGCATCCCCCGGGGGGGAAACAGGGGGCGGTATGGCTACACCTTC.